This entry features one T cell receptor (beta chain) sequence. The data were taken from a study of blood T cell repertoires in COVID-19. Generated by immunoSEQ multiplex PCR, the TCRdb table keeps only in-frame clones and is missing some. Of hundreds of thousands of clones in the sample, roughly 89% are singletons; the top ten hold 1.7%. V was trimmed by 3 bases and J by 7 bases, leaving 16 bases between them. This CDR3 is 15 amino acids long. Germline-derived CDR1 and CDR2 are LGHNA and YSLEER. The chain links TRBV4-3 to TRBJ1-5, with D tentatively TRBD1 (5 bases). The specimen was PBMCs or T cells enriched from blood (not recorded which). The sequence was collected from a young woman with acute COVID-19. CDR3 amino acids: CASSHQPGIFQPQHF. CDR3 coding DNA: TGCGCCAGCAGCCACCAACCAGGGATTTTCCAGCCCCAGCATTTT.